This record concerns one TCR beta chain sequence. Clones were sequenced by immunoSEQ multiplex PCR, and TCRdb holds only the in-frame ones, with some missing. The sample has about 140,000 clones, roughly 80% seen once. This record belongs to a study of cytotoxic CD8 clonotypes in ibrutinib-treated CLL. About the research overall: Partial responders around 25, complete 2; some twelve progressed and roughly 14 stayed in remission by median roughly 5.5 years.

Trimming took off 5 bases at V and 1 base at J, with 9 bases between the two ends. Germline CDR1 MDHEN, CDR2 SYDVKM. CDR3 size: 15 residues. The source of this sequence is a human donor with chronic lymphocytic leukemia. This chain uses TRBV28 with TRBJ2-6, with a possible D match to TRBD2 (6 bases). The specimen was PBMCs, collected after 12 months of ibrutinib treatment. The CDR3 here is CASSRGGSGANVLTF. In nucleotides, the CDR3 is TGTGCCAGCAGTCGAGGAGGGTCTGGGGCCAACGTCCTGACTTTC.